This T cell receptor (beta chain) was identified in a study of cytomegalovirus exposure and HLA in healthy donors. Germline CDR1 reads MNHEY; CDR2 reads SMNVEV (reference sequence). The CDR3 runs 15 residues. With 5 bases clipped from V and 3 bases from J, the junction kept 3 bases outside the gene matches. This PCR relied on a set of 60 Vbeta primers and 13 Jbeta primers. The assay was immunoSEQ multiplex PCR, and TCRdb's table has in-frame clones only and misses some. This sample has some 140,000 clones, with 66% found just once. This sequence joins TRBV27 and TRBJ2-1, with TRBD2 matching over 11 bases. The TCR originated in a human donor in good health. Material for sequencing was PBMCs. The CDR3 protein is CASSRLAGLYNEQFF. As DNA, the CDR3 is TGTGCCAGCAGTCGACTAGCGGGGCTCTACAATGAGCAGTTCTTC.